This TCR beta chain emerged from a study of blood T cell repertoires in COVID-19 (dated by TCRdb to 2019 to 2021). Regarding the study in general: The collaborator samples originated in the United States, Italy and Spain and spanned the acute and convalescent phases of COVID-19. The material from the prospective study consisted of cDNA or gDNA derived from T cells, B-cell-depleted T cells, or PBMCs. Subjects who had been exposed to COVID-19, were actively infected with it, or had recovered from it provided the deeply sampled blood TCRbeta repertoires that made up the dataset. The repertoires were released in a freely available public database intended as a resource for research on the immune response to SARS-CoV-2. The samples were drawn from the first 160 participants of the ongoing ImmuneRACE study and from roughly 1,300 subjects provided by 6 global collaborators. Nearly every sample came with metadata listing a de-identified subject ID, COVID-19 status, age in years and sex. Where available, HLA class I and class II types were taken from metadata supplied by the sample provider and were not determined by assay-based typing.

According to the germline V gene, CDR1 reads MNHEY and CDR2 reads SVGEGT. Trimmed from V: 6 bases; trimmed from J: 9 bases; junction bases lacking a gene match: 19. The CDR3, cysteine through phenylalanine, is 19 amino acids long. Only the CDR3 portion is preserved as DNA: 57 bases, with reading frame beginning at the first base. TCRbeta CDR3 regions were amplified from genomic DNA by means of the immunoSEQ Assay, a bias-controlled multiplex PCR. The original methods were these. The number of nucleated cells in each sample was estimated by amplification of reference gene primers within the assay. To quantify the absolute abundance of each unique TCRbeta CDR3 rearrangement, sequence reads were collapsed and filtered. For each sample, productive Simpson clonality was calculated by taking the square root of Simpson's diversity index across productive rearrangements. Not all clones reach the TCRdb copy of this immuneACCESS table, which keeps in-frame sequences only. Checked studies attribute under half of the gap to unresolved V genes and leave the rest unexplained. Clone size and the V and J calls come from that table; the DNA yielded D and trimming. This sample has hundreds of thousands of clones in its table, and around 88% of those were observed once. The top ten constitute approximately 6.6% of the sample.

General findings and caveats noted by the study authors: Clinical and demographic metadata were provided uncurated, with the amount varying by source and participant.

Samples from volunteer blood donors who had recovered from COVID-19 were contributed by a second Seattle source. The collaborating institutions used their own protocols to collect whole blood in K2EDTA tubes. Collaborator samples were shipped for TCRbeta analysis as frozen whole blood, isolated PBMCs, or DNA extracted from either sample type. On this clone: The specificity of this receptor is unknown. No much larger clonotype is one base removed from it; base qualities were not supplied.

Sequences were obtained from peripheral blood. Here the chain combines TRBV6-2 or TRBV6-3 and TRBJ2-1, and TRBD2 aligns with 14 junction nucleotides. This clonotype was obtained from a woman aged 25 to 45 who had recovered from COVID-19. The CDR3 here reads CASSPQRLAGGPVPVEQFF. The DNA sequence follows: TGTGCCAGCAGCCCTCAACGACTAGCGGGGGGGCCGGTTCCAGTTGAGCAGTTCTTC.